This T cell receptor beta chain was captured in a study of response to subunit inactivated influenza vaccine. TCRdb re-derived calls from the RT-PCR reads in MiXCR, one entry per CDR3 protein. Of hundreds of thousands of distinct CDR3 sequences listed, 16% are singletons. The CDR3 loop spans 14 amino acids. From germline, CDR1 is LGHNA and CDR2 YSLEER. Trimming took off 0 bases at V and 3 bases at J, with 9 bases between the two ends. The sequence came from a man aged 45 to 75 who received an inactivated influenza vaccine. The material was CD4+ T cells sorted from PBMCs, obtained about 23 months after vaccination. The chain has TRBV4-3 and TRBJ2-7, with D maybe TRBD2 (5 bases). The CDR3 region has the DNA TGCGCCAGCAGCCAAGATAAGGAGGACTACGAGCAGTACTTC. It yields the protein CASSQDKEDYEQYF.